These 30 T cell receptor beta chains were all obtained from the same sample, sequenced in a study of identical twins. TCRdb reanalysed the 5' RACE reads using MiXCR and keeps one entry per CDR3 protein. This sample has around 1.7 million distinct CDR3 sequences, with about 30% found just once. The sequencing input was cord blood. The receptors come from a newborn girl in good health.

Comment on this clonotype: Since a much larger clone is just one base distant, this may be a read error. The chain joins TRBV29-1 to TRBJ2-5, with TRBD2 as a possible D gene (6 bases). CDR1 and CDR2 (germline): SQVTM, ANQGSEA. CDR3 length: 15 amino acids. V was pared by 1 base and J by 11 bases, with 23 bases between. Written as DNA, the CDR3 is TGCAGCGTTGAAGGTCGGGGACCGGGGAGGAATGAGCAGTACTTC. Its protein product is CSVEGRGPGRNEQYF.

The V call is TRBV3-1, the J call TRBJ2-3; D not resolved. Germline CDR1 LGHDT, CDR2 YNNKEL (reference sequence). The CDR3 is made up of 15 amino acids. The V and J ends lost 1 base and 2 bases respectively, with 10 bases between them. As DNA, the CDR3 is TGTGCCAGCAGCCAAGGGGGTATATCCACAGATACGCAGTATTTT. As protein: CASSQGGISTDTQYF.

The chain carries TRBV27 and TRBJ2-7; 7 bases agree with TRBD2. The J segment lost 6 bases and the V segment lost 2 bases, leaving 7 bases of the junction unmatched. Germline CDR1 and CDR2: MNHEY and SMNVEV (reference sequence). The CDR3 is 14 amino acids. CDR3 in DNA: TGTGCCAGCAGTTTACTTCGGGGAGGGAGCGAGCAGTACTTC. Translated, it gives CASSLLRGGSEQYF.

This clonotype was found a few times. This chain uses TRBV29-1 with TRBJ1-1, with D unclear. The CDR3 extends over 10 amino acids. The V end was cut by 6 bases, the J end by 5 bases, with 7 bases between. Germline lookup yields CDR1 SQVTM and CDR2 ANQGSEA. The CDR3 reads CSVGRTEAFF. DNA for the CDR3: TGCAGCGTCGGCAGAACTGAAGCTTTCTTT.

This clonotype came up a few times. J is TRBJ2-7 and V is TRBV20-1; TRBD2 agrees at 9 bases. This CDR3 comprises 17 residues. Germline lookup yields CDR1 DFQATT and CDR2 SNEGSKA (reference sequence). V trimming: 0 bases; J trimming: 0 bases; junction bases outside the gene matches: 9. CDR3 protein: CSARDPHLAGSSYEQYF. CDR3 nucleotide sequence: TGCAGTGCTAGAGATCCTCATCTAGCGGGGTCCTCCTACGAGCAGTACTTC.

This clonotype has only a few counts. This rearrangement joins TRBV21-1 to TRBJ1-2; the listed D gene, TRBD1, was not tested against the DNA. TRBV21-1 is a pseudogene segment. CDR3 length equals 13 residues. In DNA, the CDR3 is TGTGCCAGCGTACTGGGGGACAACTATGGCTACACCTTC. Encoded protein: CASVLGDNYGYTF.

The chain links TRBV5-1 to TRBJ2-5, with 8 bases aligning to TRBD1. TRBJ2-7 explains the end of the DNA better; the J call may be wrong. The CDR3 totals 15 residues. Germline CDR1 reads SGHRS; CDR2 reads YFSETQ. The CDR3 DNA reads as TGCGCCAGCAGCCAGACAGGGGTATCGAGCTACGAGCAGTACTTC. It yields the protein CASSQTGVSSYEQYF.

The rearrangement joins TRBV18 to TRBJ2-5; no clear D gene. This CDR3 is built from 13 residues. Germline assignment: CDR1 KGHSH and CDR2 LQKENI. V was clipped by 3 bases and J by 8 bases, with 13 bases between them. CDR3 nucleotides: TGTGCCAGCTCACCGAAACCAGCCGGAACCCAGTACTTC. Its protein is CASSPKPAGTQYF.

The V and J genes are TRBV30 and TRBJ1-4; D uncertain. Germline-derived CDR1 and CDR2 are GTSNPN and SVGIG (reference sequence). V shed 0 bases and J shed 7 bases, with 3 bases lying between them. There are 11 residues in the CDR3. The CDR3 protein is CAWSVLEKLFF. CDR3 DNA: TGTGCCTGGAGTGTACTTGAAAAACTGTTTTTT.

This clonotype came up a few times. V and J are TRBV12-3 or TRBV12-4 and TRBJ2-5; D ambiguous. V was pared by 3 bases and J by 4 bases, with 9 bases between. The CDR3 runs 13 residues. As DNA, the CDR3 is TGTGCCAGCAGTTTTGGTTGGAGAGAGACCCAGTACTTC. Residues: CASSFGWRETQYF.

The gene calls are TRBV19 and TRBJ2-1; D call uncertain. Deletions cut 0 bases from V and 4 bases from J, with 10 bases between. The CDR3 covers 15 residues. The V gene's germline CDR1 is LNHDA and CDR2 SQIVND (reference sequence). As DNA, the CDR3 is TGTGCCAGTAGTATAGACCAGCGCAATTACAATGAGCAGTTCTTC. This encodes CASSIDQRNYNEQFF.

The chain has TRBV5-8 and TRBJ2-7, with 8 bases lining up with TRBD1. The J call may be wrong; the DNA end is better matched by TRBJ2-5. Germline CDR1 SGHTS, CDR2 YDEGEE. The CDR3 is 15 amino acids. The CDR3 is CASSLSPGGTETQYF. The CDR3 nucleotides read TGTGCCAGCAGCTTGAGTCCAGGGGGCACAGAGACCCAGTACTTC.

This rearrangement joins TRBV10-3 to TRBJ1-1, with D maybe TRBD1 (5 bases). V was pared by 2 bases and J by 4 bases, with 17 bases between. The CDR3 is made up of 16 amino acids. Germline assignment: CDR1 ENHRY and CDR2 SYGVKD. The CDR3 is CAISERNRRSGTEAFF. The CDR3 DNA sequence: TGTGCCATCAGTGAGCGTAACAGGAGGTCAGGCACTGAAGCTTTCTTT.

This clonotype has just a few counts. The genes are TRBV10-3 and TRBJ2-6; 13 positions match TRBD2. V shed 5 bases and J 4 bases; nucleotides not matched to a gene: 5. The germline gives CDR1 ENHRY, CDR2 SYGVKD. CDR3 length equals 17 residues. The CDR3 coding sequence is TGTGCCATCAGTCAGGGACTAGCGGGATCAGGGGCCAACGTCCTGACTTTC. It specifies CAISQGLAGSGANVLTF.

The V and J genes are TRBV28 and TRBJ2-7; TRBD2 agrees at 9 bases. The ends lost 3 bases at V and 3 bases at J; junction bases unmatched: 6. The germline V gene has CDR1 MDHEN and CDR2 SYDVKM. This CDR3 is 15 amino acids long. CDR3 sequence: CASSFEAGGLYEQYF. CDR3 nucleotides: TGTGCCAGCAGTTTCGAAGCGGGAGGCCTCTACGAGCAGTACTTC.

V and J are TRBV20-1 and TRBJ1-1; no reliable D call. Germline V gives CDR1 DFQATT, CDR2 SNEGSKA (reference sequence). The CDR3 totals 12 residues. V was shortened by 1 base and J by 4 bases, with 7 bases between the two germline ends. CDR3 DNA sequence: TGCAGTGCTAGAGCCGTCGGCACTGAAGCTTTCTTT. Encoded protein: CSARAVGTEAFF.

The chain employs TRBV20-1 and TRBJ1-1; the D gene is possibly TRBD1 (5 bases). Trimming pared 6 bases from V and 0 bases from J, leaving 20 bases between. Germline CDR1 DFQATT, CDR2 SNEGSKA (reference sequence). The CDR3 has 16 amino acids. CDR3 DNA: TGCAGTGCCCTTCTTCAGGGCCCACTGATGAACACTGAAGCTTTCTTT. Its translation: CSALLQGPLMNTEAFF.

This chain connects TRBV19 to TRBJ1-6; 7 bases match TRBD1. V lost 3 bases, J lost 6 bases, and 5 bases stayed unmatched. The CDR3 extends over 15 amino acids. Germline V gene lookup returns CDR1 LNHDA and CDR2 SQIVND (reference sequence). The CDR3 coding sequence is TGTGCCAGTAGTATCTACGGGACAGCTAATTCACCCCTCCACTTT. Amino acid sequence: CASSIYGTANSPLHF.

The chain has TRBV7-9 and TRBJ1-1; no clear D gene. Trimming shortened V by 1 base and J by 0 bases, and 9 bases separated the two germline ends. The germline V gene has CDR1 SEHNR and CDR2 FQNEAQ (reference sequence). The CDR3 runs 15 residues. CDR3 residues: CASSLERTLNTEAFF. The CDR3 nucleotides are TGTGCCAGCAGCTTAGAGCGAACCCTGAACACTGAAGCTTTCTTT. Supplemented by reference TRBV7-9 and TRBJ1-1, the full variable domain reads DTGVSQNPRHKITKRGQNVTFRCDPISEHNRLYWYRQTLGQGPEFLTYFQNEAQLEKSRLLSDRFSAERPKGSFSTLEIQRTEQGDSAMYLCASSLERTLNTEAFFGQGTRLTVV.

This clonotype was seen only a few times. The chain is built from TRBV7-2 and TRBJ2-7; D is undetermined. Trimming removed 1 base at V and 3 bases at J, with 10 bases between. Germline CDR1 reads SGHTA; CDR2 reads FQGNSA. CDR3 size: 14 residues. The CDR3 DNA sequence: TGTGCCAGCAGCTTAGGGGCCCCTAACTACGAGCAGTACTTC. This codes for CASSLGAPNYEQYF.

Here the CDR3 DNA reads TGCAGTGCTAGAGATAGGGACGGGGGGACAGATACGCAGTATTTT. It translates to CSARDRDGGTDTQYF. The V gene is TRBV20-1, the J gene TRBJ2-3; 7 nucleotides match TRBD2. This CDR3 is built from 15 residues. The germline V gene encodes CDR1 DFQATT and CDR2 SNEGSKA (reference sequence). V shed 0 bases and J 3 bases; nucleotides not matched to a gene: 6.

This clonotype was seen a few times. This chain joins TRBV11-2 and TRBJ2-5; D possibly corresponds to TRBD2 (6 bases). V lost 6 bases, J lost 7 bases, and 9 bases lay in between. This CDR3 region has 11 residues. The germline V gene has CDR1 SGHAT and CDR2 FQNNGV. The CDR3 reads CASSMGGTQYF. CDR3 nucleotides: TGTGCCAGCAGTATGGGGGGGACCCAGTACTTC.

This chain joins TRBV20-1 and TRBJ2-4, with 7 bases lining up with TRBD2. The V gene's germline CDR1 is DFQATT and CDR2 SNEGSKA (reference sequence). The CDR3 is 10 residues long. The trim removed 7 bases at V and 14 bases at J, leaving 8 bases unmatched. This CDR3 is CSVKREEEYF. The CDR3 nucleotides are TGCAGTGTAAAGCGGGAAGAAGAGTACTTC.

The V gene is TRBV29-1, the J gene TRBJ1-3; possibly TRBD1 for D (5 bases). This CDR3 is built from 16 residues. Germline-derived CDR1 and CDR2 are SQVTM and ANQGSEA. The germline V and J ends were trimmed by 6 bases and 0 bases, with 18 bases remaining between them. CDR3 loop: CSVSGLQGRSGNTIYF. The CDR3 nucleotides are TGCAGCGTCTCAGGACTCCAGGGTCGCTCTGGAAACACCATATATTTT.

The chain combines TRBV20-1 with TRBJ1-1; D is unresolved. Per the germline V gene, CDR1 is DFQATT and CDR2 is SNEGSKA (reference sequence). This CDR3 spans 13 amino acids. V was pared by 3 bases and J by 6 bases, with 14 bases between. The CDR3 reads CSARGIGRSEAFF. The CDR3 DNA reads TGCAGTGCTAGGGGTATTGGTCGTTCTGAAGCTTTCTTT.

This chain links TRBV12-3 or TRBV12-4 with TRBJ2-5; the match to TRBD1 covers 11 bases. The length of the CDR3 is 15 residues. V was pared by 7 bases and J by 2 bases, with 6 bases of the junction left unmatched. The CDR3, as DNA: TGTGCCAGCACAGCGGGACAGGGGGGGCAAGAGACCCAGTACTTC. Translated, it gives CASTAGQGGQETQYF.

This chain uses TRBV20-1 with TRBJ2-7, with 8 bases matching TRBD2. The CDR3 length is 20 residues. Germline V gene data show CDR1 as DFQATT and CDR2 as SNEGSKA (reference sequence). The J segment lost 7 bases and the V segment lost 1 base, leaving 27 bases of the junction unmatched. CDR3 in amino acids: CSARVGELAEPGKRTGEQYF. CDR3 nucleotide sequence: TGCAGTGCTAGAGTTGGGGAACTAGCGGAACCTGGCAAAAGGACGGGAGAGCAGTACTTC.

This clonotype has just a few counts. The V call is TRBV7-9, the J call TRBJ2-3; possibly TRBD1 or TRBD2 for D (6 bases each). CDR1 is SEHNR, CDR2 FQNEAQ, per germline (reference sequence). Trimming took off 1 base at V and 2 bases at J, with 16 bases between the two ends. This CDR3 region has 17 residues. The CDR3 here is CASSLVAYRGHTDTQYF. Written as DNA, the CDR3 is TGTGCCAGCAGCTTAGTAGCATACCGGGGGCACACAGATACGCAGTATTTT.

The count of this clonotype is one. This chain links TRBV9 with TRBJ2-7, with 13 bases fitting TRBD2. The germline V gene has CDR1 SGDLS and CDR2 YYNGEE. CDR3 length: 15 residues. V gave up 0 bases and J gave up 5 bases; unmatched junction bases: 2. CDR3 in DNA: TGTGCCAGCAGCGTAGGGGGGACTAGCGGGAACGAGCAGTACTTC. This translates into CASSVGGTSGNEQYF.

This clonotype was seen more than once but under ten times. The V gene is TRBV20-1, the J gene TRBJ2-7, with 12 bases fitting TRBD2. This CDR3 is 16 amino acids long. V was clipped by 0 bases and J by 2 bases; unmatched bases: 5. Germline CDR1 is DFQATT and CDR2 is SNEGSKA (reference sequence). The DNA of the CDR3 is TGCAGTGCTAGAGATGCTAGCGGGAGGGTAACCTACGAGCAGTACTTC. It is translated as CSARDASGRVTYEQYF.